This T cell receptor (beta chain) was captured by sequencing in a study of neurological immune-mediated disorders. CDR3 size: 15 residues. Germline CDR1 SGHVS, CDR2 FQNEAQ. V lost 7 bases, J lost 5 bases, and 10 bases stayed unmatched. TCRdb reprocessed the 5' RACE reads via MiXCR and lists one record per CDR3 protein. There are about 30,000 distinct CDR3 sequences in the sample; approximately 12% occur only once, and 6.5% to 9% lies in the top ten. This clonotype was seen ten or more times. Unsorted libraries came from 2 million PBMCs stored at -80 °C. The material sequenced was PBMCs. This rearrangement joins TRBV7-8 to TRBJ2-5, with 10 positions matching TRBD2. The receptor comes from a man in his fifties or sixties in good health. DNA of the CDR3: TGTGCCAGCAACTCCGGGACTAGCGCCGAGGAGACCCAGTACTTC. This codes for CASNSGTSAEETQYF.